This T cell receptor (beta chain) is drawn from a study of cytomegalovirus exposure and HLA in healthy donors. Findings and caveats of the study: A later analysis found that most CMV-associated TCR beta chains appeared HLA-restricted. Researchers reported in a later analysis that common viral pathogens appeared linked to several top clusters.

From germline, CDR1 is MDHEN and CDR2 SYDVKM. The CDR3 is made up of 13 amino acids. Trimming stripped 4 bases from V and 5 bases from J, with 12 bases between. In the PCR, 60 Vbeta and 13 Jbeta primers were used. Produced via immunoSEQ multiplex PCR; TCRdb's table is partial and in-frame only. The table lists roughly 30,000 clones, with around 4.5% in the top ten. As to this clone: The antigen remains unidentified.

The chain is built from TRBV28 and TRBJ2-7; D ambiguous. The receptor comes from a female donor in good health and CMV-seronegative. Material for sequencing was PBMCs. Written as DNA, the CDR3 is TGTGCCAGCAGTTCTCAATCAGTGGACGAGCAGTACTTC. Translating it yields CASSSQSVDEQYF.